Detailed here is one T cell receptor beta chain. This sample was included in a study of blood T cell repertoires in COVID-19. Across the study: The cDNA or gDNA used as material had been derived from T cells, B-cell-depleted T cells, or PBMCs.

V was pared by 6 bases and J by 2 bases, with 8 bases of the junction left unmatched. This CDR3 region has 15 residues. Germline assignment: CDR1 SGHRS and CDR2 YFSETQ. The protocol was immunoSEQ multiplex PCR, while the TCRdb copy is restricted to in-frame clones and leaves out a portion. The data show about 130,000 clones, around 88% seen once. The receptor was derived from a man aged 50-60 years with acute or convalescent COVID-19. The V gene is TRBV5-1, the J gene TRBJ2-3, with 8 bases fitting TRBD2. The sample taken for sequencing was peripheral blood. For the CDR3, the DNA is TGCGCCAGCACCATTAGCGGGGCCGACACAGATACGCAGTATTTT. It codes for CASTISGADTDTQYF.